This TCR beta chain came from a study of cytomegalovirus exposure and HLA in healthy donors. Study context: Out of 150 million to 200 million T cells, an earlier analysis found about 120 million unique TCR beta sequences in total.

With respect to this clone: Its antigen remains unknown.

Overall study findings and caveats: Upon later analysis, HLA-associated TCR beta chains proved more clonally expanded than other, equally common chains.

The CDR3 contains 20 residues. Researchers ran the PCR with 60 Vbeta and 13 Jbeta primers. The table came from immunoSEQ multiplex PCR; TCRdb's copy has only in-frame clones and leaves some out. Found here are around 190,000 clones, approximately 80% of them singletons; the top ten hold 0.5% to 0.55%. Sequenced: PBMCs. The chain is built from TRBV21-1 and TRBJ2-7; whether TRBD2, the table's D call, matches the DNA was not checked. TRBV21-1 is a pseudogene segment. The clonotype originates from a woman in her fifties or sixties in good health and CMV-seronegative. CDR3 residues: CASSKADSLVNGSRRCWQYF. CDR3 coding DNA: TGTGCCAGCAGCAAAGCGGATAGTTTGGTTAACGGGAGTAGACGCTGTTGGCAGTACTTC.